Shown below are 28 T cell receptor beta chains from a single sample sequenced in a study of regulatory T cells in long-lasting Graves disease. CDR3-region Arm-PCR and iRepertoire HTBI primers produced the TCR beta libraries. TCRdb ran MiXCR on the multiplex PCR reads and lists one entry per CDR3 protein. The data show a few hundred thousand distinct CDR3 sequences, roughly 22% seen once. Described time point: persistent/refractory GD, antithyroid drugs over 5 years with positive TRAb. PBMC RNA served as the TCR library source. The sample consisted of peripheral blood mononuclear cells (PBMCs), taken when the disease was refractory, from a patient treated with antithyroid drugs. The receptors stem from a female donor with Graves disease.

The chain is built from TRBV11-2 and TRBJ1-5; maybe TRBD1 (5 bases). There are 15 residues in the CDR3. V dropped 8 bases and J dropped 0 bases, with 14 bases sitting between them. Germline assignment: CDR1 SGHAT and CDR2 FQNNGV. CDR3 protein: CASAPGDHSNQPQHF. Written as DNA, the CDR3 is TGTGCCAGCGCCCCGGGGGACCATAGCAATCAGCCCCAGCATTTT.

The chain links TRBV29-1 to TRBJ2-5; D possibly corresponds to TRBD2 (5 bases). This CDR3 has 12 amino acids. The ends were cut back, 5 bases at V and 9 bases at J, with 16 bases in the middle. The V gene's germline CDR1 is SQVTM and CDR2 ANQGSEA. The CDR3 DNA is TGCAGCGTTAAGTTAGGAGAGGAGGCCCAGTACTTC. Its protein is CSVKLGEEAQYF.

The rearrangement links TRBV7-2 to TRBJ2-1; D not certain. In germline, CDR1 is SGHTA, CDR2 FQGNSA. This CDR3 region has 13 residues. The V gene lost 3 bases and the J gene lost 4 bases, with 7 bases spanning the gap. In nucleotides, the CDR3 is TGTGCCAGCAGCTTCGGCAGGTACAATGAGCAGTTCTTC. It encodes CASSFGRYNEQFF. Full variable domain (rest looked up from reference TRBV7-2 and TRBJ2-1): GAGVSQSPSNKVTEKGKDVELRCDPISGHTALYWYRQSLGQGLEFLIYFQGNSAPDKSGLPSDRFSAERTGGSVSTLTIQRTQQEDSAVYLCASSFGRYNEQFFGPGTRLTVL.

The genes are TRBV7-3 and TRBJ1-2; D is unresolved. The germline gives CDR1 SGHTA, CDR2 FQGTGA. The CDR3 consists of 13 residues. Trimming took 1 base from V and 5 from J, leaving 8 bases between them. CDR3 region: CASSLIGGYGYTF. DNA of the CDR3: TGTGCCAGCAGCTTAATCGGCGGGTATGGCTACACCTTC.

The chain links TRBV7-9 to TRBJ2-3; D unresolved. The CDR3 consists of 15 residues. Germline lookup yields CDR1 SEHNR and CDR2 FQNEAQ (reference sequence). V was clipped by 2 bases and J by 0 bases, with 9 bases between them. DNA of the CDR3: TGTGCCAGCAGCTTATGGGTCGGTAGCACAGATACGCAGTATTTT. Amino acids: CASSLWVGSTDTQYF.

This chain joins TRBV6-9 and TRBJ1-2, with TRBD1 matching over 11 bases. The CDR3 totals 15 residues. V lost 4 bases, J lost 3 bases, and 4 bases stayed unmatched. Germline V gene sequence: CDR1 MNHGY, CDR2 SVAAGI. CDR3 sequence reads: CASSSRDRGDYGYTF. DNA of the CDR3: TGTGCCAGCAGTTCCCGGGACAGGGGGGACTATGGCTACACCTTC.

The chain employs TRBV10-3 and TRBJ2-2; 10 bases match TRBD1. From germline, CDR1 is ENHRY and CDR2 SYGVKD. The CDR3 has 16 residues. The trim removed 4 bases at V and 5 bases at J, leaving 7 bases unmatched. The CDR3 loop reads CAISGYLGQGTGELFF. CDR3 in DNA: TGTGCCATCAGTGGGTACCTGGGACAGGGGACCGGGGAGCTGTTTTTT.

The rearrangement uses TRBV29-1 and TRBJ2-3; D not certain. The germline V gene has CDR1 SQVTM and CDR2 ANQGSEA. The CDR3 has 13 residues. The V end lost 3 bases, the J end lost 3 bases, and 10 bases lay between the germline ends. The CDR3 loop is CSVDGSGTDTQYF. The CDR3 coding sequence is TGCAGCGTTGACGGGTCTGGGACAGATACGCAGTATTTT.

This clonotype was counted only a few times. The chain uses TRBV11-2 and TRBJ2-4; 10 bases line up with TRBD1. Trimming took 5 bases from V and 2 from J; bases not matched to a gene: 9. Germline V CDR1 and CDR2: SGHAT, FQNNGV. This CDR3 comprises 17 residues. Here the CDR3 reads CASSIDRGQGTKNIQYF. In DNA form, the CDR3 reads TGTGCCAGCAGCATCGATCGGGGACAGGGGACCAAAAACATTCAGTACTTC.

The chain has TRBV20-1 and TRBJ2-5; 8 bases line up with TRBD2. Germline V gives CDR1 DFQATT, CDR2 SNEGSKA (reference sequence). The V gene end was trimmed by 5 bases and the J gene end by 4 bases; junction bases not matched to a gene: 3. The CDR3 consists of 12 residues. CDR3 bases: TGCAGTGCTGCTACTAGCGGAGAGACCCAGTACTTC. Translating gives CSAATSGETQYF.

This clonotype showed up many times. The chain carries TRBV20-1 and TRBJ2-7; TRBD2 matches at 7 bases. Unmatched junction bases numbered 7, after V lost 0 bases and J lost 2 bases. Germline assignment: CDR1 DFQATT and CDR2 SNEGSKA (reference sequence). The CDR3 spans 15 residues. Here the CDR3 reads CSAREEAGLPYEQYF. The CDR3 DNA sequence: TGCAGTGCTAGAGAGGAAGCGGGACTTCCCTACGAGCAGTACTTC.

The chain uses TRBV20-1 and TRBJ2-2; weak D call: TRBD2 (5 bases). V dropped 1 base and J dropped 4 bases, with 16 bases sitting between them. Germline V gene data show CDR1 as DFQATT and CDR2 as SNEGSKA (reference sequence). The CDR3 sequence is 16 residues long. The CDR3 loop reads CSARVEGKTATGELFF. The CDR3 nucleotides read TGCAGTGCTAGAGTCGAGGGAAAAACGGCCACCGGGGAGCTGTTTTTT.

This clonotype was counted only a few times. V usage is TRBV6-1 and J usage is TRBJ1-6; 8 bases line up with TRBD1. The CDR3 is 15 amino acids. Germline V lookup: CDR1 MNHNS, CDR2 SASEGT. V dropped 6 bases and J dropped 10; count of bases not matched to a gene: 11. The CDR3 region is CASRTGDERMSPLHF. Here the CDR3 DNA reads TGTGCCAGCAGGACAGGGGATGAAAGAATGTCACCCCTCCACTTT.

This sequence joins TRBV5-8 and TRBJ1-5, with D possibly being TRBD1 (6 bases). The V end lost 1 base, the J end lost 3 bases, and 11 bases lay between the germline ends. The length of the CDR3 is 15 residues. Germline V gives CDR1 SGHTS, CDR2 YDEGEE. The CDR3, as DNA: TGTGCCAGCAGCTTGACGGGGGCGAACAATCAGCCCCAGCATTTT. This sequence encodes CASSLTGANNQPQHF.

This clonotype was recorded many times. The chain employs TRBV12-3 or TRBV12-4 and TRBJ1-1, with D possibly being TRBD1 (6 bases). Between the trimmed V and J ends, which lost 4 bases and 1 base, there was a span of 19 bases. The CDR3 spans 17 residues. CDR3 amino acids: CASSSWGEQGGNTEAFF. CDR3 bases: TGTGCCAGCAGTTCTTGGGGGGAACAGGGTGGGAACACTGAAGCTTTCTTT.

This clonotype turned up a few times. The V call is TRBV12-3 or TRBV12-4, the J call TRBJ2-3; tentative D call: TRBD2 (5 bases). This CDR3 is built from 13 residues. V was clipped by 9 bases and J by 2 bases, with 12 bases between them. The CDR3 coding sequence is TGTGCCAGTGGGGAGCCTGCCACAGATACGCAGTATTTT. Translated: CASGEPATDTQYF.

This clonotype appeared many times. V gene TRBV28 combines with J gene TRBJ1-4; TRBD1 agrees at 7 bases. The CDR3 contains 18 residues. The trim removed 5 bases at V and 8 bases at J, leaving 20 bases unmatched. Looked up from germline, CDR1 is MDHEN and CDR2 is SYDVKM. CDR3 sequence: CASSRFPGTAVSHEKLFF. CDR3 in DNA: TGTGCCAGCAGTCGATTCCCCGGGACAGCCGTAAGCCACGAAAAACTGTTTTTT.

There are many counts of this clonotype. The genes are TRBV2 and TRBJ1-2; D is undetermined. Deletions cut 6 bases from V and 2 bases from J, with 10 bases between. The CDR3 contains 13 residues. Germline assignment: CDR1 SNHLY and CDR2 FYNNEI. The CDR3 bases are TGTGCCAGCAGCTGGACTGAGAACTATGGCTACACCTTC. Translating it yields CASSWTENYGYTF.

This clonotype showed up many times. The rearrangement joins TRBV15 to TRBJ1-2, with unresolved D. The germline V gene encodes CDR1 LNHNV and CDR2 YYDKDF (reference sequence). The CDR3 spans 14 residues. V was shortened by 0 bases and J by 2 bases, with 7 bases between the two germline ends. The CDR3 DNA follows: TGTGCCACCAGCAGAGATCACACCAACTATGGCTACACCTTC. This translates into CATSRDHTNYGYTF.

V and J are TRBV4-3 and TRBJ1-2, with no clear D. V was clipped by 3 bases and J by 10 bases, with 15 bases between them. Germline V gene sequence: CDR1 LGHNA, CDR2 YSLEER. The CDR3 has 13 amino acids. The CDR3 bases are TGCGCCAGCAGCCACTTTAGTCAAACCGACTACACCTTC. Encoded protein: CASSHFSQTDYTF.

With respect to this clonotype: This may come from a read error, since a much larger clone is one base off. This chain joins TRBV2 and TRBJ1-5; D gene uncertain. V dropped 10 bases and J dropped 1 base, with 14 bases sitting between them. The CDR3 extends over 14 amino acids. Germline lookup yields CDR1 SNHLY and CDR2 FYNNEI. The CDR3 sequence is CANKTGESNQPQHF. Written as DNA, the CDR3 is TGTGCCAACAAAACGGGAGAGAGCAATCAGCCCCAGCATTTT.

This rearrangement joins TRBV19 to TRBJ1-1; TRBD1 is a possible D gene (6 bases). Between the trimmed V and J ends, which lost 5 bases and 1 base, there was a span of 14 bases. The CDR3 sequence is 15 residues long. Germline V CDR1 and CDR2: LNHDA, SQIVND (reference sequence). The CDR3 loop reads CASSSSGTPNTEAFF. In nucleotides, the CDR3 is TGTGCCAGTAGTTCATCCGGGACACCGAACACTGAAGCTTTCTTT.

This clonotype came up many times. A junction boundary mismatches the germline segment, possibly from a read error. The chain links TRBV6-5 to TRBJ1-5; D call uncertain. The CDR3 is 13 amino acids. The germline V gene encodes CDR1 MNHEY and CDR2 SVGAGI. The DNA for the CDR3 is TGTGCCAGCAGGTACTTCGGCCGGCAGCCCCAGCATTTT. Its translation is CASRYFGRQPQHF.

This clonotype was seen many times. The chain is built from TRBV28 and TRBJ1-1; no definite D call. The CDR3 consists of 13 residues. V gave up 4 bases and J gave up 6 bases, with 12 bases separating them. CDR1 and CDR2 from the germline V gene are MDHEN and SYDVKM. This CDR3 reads CASSSPGQSEAFF. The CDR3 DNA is TGTGCCAGCAGTTCCCCTGGGCAGTCTGAAGCTTTCTTT.

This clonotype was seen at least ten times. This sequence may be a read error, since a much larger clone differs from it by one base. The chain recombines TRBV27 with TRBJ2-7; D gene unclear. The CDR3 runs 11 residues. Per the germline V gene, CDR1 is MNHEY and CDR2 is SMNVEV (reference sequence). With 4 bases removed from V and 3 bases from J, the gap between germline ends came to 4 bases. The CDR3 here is CASSSYYEQYF. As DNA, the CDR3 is TGTGCCAGCAGTTCCTACTACGAGCAGTACTTC.

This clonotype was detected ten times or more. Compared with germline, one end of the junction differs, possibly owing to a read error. The CDR3, as DNA: TGTGCCAGCAGTTACTCGTCCCCCTTGACAGGAGAGTGTTCCTTC. Translated, it gives CASSYSSPLTGECSF. The genes are TRBV6-2 or TRBV6-3 and TRBJ2-7; a possible D gene is TRBD1 (6 bases). This CDR3 comprises 15 residues. Germline-derived CDR1 and CDR2 are MNHEY and SVGEGT.

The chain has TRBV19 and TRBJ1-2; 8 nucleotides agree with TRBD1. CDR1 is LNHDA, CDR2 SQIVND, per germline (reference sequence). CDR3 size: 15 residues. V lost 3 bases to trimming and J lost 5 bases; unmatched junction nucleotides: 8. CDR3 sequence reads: CASSIPGQASYGYTF. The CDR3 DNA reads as TGTGCCAGTAGTATCCCGGGACAGGCATCATATGGCTACACCTTC.

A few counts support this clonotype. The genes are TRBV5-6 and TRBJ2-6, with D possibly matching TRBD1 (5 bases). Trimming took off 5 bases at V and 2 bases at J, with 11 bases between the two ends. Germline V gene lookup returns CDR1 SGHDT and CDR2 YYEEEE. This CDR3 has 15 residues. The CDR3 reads CASSFRVTGANVLTF. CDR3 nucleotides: TGTGCCAGCAGTTTCAGGGTTACTGGGGCCAACGTCCTGACTTTC. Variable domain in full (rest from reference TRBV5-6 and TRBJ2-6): DAGVTQSPTHLIKTRGQQVTLRCSPKSGHDTVSWYQQALGQGPQFIFQYYEEEERQRGNFPDRFSGHQFPNYSSELNVNALLLGDSALYLCASSFRVTGANVLTFGAGSRLTVL.